Sequencing of this T cell receptor (beta chain) was carried out in a study of post-analysis software for immune sequencing data. Whole-study context: There were relapsing-remitting, secondary progressive and progressive-relapsing multiple sclerosis among the disease courses included.

Each TCR beta cDNA library carried unique molecular identifiers. Some 500,000 cDNA molecules were obtained from 1 to 10 million T cells. TCRdb ran MiXCR on the PCR reads and lists one entry per CDR3 protein. The sample has 700,000 to 800,000 distinct CDR3 sequences; roughly 29% are singletons. The receptor comes from a girl under 18 with multiple sclerosis. The sample was blood.

CDR3 loop: CASRTGSYGYTF. DNA of the CDR3: TGTGCCAGCAGGACGGGCAGCTATGGCTACACCTTC. The rearrangement joins TRBV6-1 to TRBJ1-2; D gene ambiguous. Between the trimmed V and J ends, which lost 6 bases and 4 bases, there was a span of 9 bases. Germline V gives CDR1 MNHNS, CDR2 SASEGT. The CDR3 is 12 amino acids.